The 31 T cell receptor beta chains below come from one sample, sequenced in a study of post-analysis software for immune sequencing data. Whole-study findings and limits: There were roughly 5 TRBV segments more frequent in patients than controls, and TRBV5-6, TRBV5-1 and TRBV20-1 were among them.

Carried by the TCR beta cDNA libraries were unique molecular identifiers. Via MiXCR, TCRdb re-called the PCR reads, giving one row per CDR3 protein. The sample yields hundreds of thousands of distinct CDR3 sequences, 55% to 70% seen once. No antigens are known for them. Sequenced sample: blood. The receptors originated from a girl aged 2 to 9 with multiple sclerosis.

This chain joins TRBV9 and TRBJ2-5, with TRBD1 matching over 12 bases. Trimming cost V 2 bases and J 3 bases; bases outside gene matches: 2. The CDR3 totals 15 residues. Germline V gene lookup returns CDR1 SGDLS and CDR2 YYNGEE. The CDR3 DNA reads as TGTGCCAGCAGCGTGGGGACAGGGGGCGAAGAGACCCAGTACTTC. The encoded protein is CASSVGTGGEETQYF.

The chain recombines TRBV19 with TRBJ2-1; TRBD2 aligns across 9 bases. The CDR3 runs to 16 residues. From germline, CDR1 is LNHDA and CDR2 SQIVND (reference sequence). V shed 4 bases and J 4 bases; nucleotides not matched to a gene: 8. CDR3 sequence reads: CASSTKTSGFYNEQFF. In nucleotides, the CDR3 is TGTGCCAGTAGTACCAAGACTAGCGGATTTTACAATGAGCAGTTCTTC.

This chain uses TRBV25-1 with TRBJ1-2; tentative D call: TRBD1 (6 bases). Trimming cost V 1 base and J 0 bases, with 12 bases left between them. The CDR3 totals 16 residues. Germline V gene sequence: CDR1 MGHDK, CDR2 SYGVNS. CDR3 nucleotides: TGTGCCAGCAGTGAATGGCGGGGGGGCACTAACTATGGCTACACCTTC. Amino acids: CASSEWRGGTNYGYTF.

This chain connects TRBV25-1 to TRBJ2-4; D possibly uses TRBD1 or TRBD2 (6 bases each). The V gene's germline CDR1 is MGHDK and CDR2 SYGVNS. CDR3 length: 15 amino acids. The V end lost 2 bases, the J end lost 3 bases, and 11 bases lay between the germline ends. DNA for the CDR3: TGTGCCAGCAGTGAAGGGGGGCTGGGCAAAAACATTCAGTACTTC. Amino acids: CASSEGGLGKNIQYF.

The chain joins TRBV29-1 to TRBJ2-5, with 8 bases fitting TRBD2. This CDR3 has 17 amino acids. In germline, CDR1 is SQVTM, CDR2 ANQGSEA. Trimming removed 0 bases from V and 6 bases from J; junction bases left unmatched: 15. Here the CDR3 DNA reads TGCAGCGTTGAAGATCGTTCACCAGCGGGCGGGAGGAAGACCCAGTACTTC. It encodes CSVEDRSPAGGRKTQYF.

Concerning this clonotype itself: Germline and junction disagree at one end, which may indicate a read error. The chain combines TRBV7-2 with TRBJ2-2, with D perhaps being TRBD1 or TRBD2 (5 bases each). This CDR3 is built from 16 residues. Germline V gives CDR1 SGHTA, CDR2 FQGNSA. CDR3 loop: CASSSHRDANTGERFF. Here the CDR3 DNA reads TGTGCCAGCAGCTCCCACCGGGACGCTAACACCGGGGAGCGGTTTTTT.

The chain uses TRBV5-5 and TRBJ2-7; TRBD2 matches at 7 bases. Germline CDR1 and CDR2: SGHKS and YYEKEE (reference sequence). The CDR3 spans 14 residues. J gave up 6 bases and V 4 bases, and 10 bases lay outside the gene matches. CDR3 in DNA: TGTGCCAGCAGCGTCCGGGACTACCCTAGCGAGCAGTACTTC. Translating it yields CASSVRDYPSEQYF.

V usage is TRBV29-1 and J usage is TRBJ2-1; no reliable D call. The CDR3 consists of 10 residues. Trimming shortened V by 4 bases and J by 12 bases, and 10 bases separated the two germline ends. The germline V gene has CDR1 SQVTM and CDR2 ANQGSEA. The CDR3 DNA is TGCAGCGTTGCCTCTATTGGGCAGTTCTTC. Translation gives CSVASIGQFF.

This clonotype is a singleton in its sample. The chain has TRBV6-5 and TRBJ2-1; TRBD2 matches 7 bases. The CDR3 is 14 residues long. From germline, CDR1 is MNHEY and CDR2 SVGAGI. V gave up 4 bases and J gave up 8 bases; unmatched junction bases: 8. The CDR3 DNA reads as TGTGCCAGCAGTTCCTGGACTAGGAGGGATGAGCAGTTCTTC. Its translation is CASSSWTRRDEQFF.

On this clonotype itself: Mismatch with germline at one junction end may stem from a read error. The chain links TRBV7-2 to TRBJ2-5; D might be TRBD2 (7 bases). The CDR3 has 16 amino acids. CDR1 SGHTA and CDR2 FQGNSA come from the germline V gene. The CDR3 bases are TGTGCCAGCAGCTTCCGTTGGGGGGGGGCCGGTGAGACCCAGTACTTT. Translating it yields CASSFRWGGAGETQYF.

The chain carries TRBV11-1 and TRBJ2-3; perhaps TRBD2 as D (6 bases). The germline V gene encodes CDR1 SGHAT and CDR2 FQDESV (reference sequence). The CDR3 spans 14 residues. V lost 5 bases and J 5 bases, leaving 14 bases between the germline ends. The chain's CDR3 is CASSIGGKGDTQYF. The CDR3 DNA reads TGTGCCAGCAGCATCGGCGGGAAGGGAGATACGCAGTATTTT.

This clonotype has a single count. The chain recombines TRBV6-5 with TRBJ1-6, with D hard to call. Trimming removed 3 bases at V and 11 bases at J, with 14 bases between. There are 14 residues in the CDR3. Germline lookup yields CDR1 MNHEY and CDR2 SVGAGI. CDR3 residues: CASSYSPENPPLHF. The CDR3 DNA is TGTGCCAGCAGTTATTCGCCGGAAAATCCACCCCTCCACTTT.

The chain has TRBV20-1 and TRBJ1-5; D may be TRBD1 (5 bases). Trimming stripped 1 base from V and 0 bases from J, with 10 bases between. The CDR3 contains 15 residues. CDR1 and CDR2 from the germline V gene are DFQATT and SNEGSKA (reference sequence). Here the CDR3 reads CSARGGTFSNQPQHF. CDR3 bases: TGCAGTGCTAGAGGCGGGACTTTTAGCAATCAGCCCCAGCATTTT.

V gene TRBV12-3 or TRBV12-4 combines with J gene TRBJ1-2; D is possibly TRBD1 (5 bases). V was pared by 3 bases and J by 6 bases, with 14 bases between. This CDR3 contains 14 residues. The CDR3 nucleotides read TGTGCCAGCAGTTTGCGGGCAGGGACCGATGGCTACACCTTC. It translates to CASSLRAGTDGYTF.

This clonotype was detected a few times. V is TRBV20-1 and J is TRBJ1-2, with 7 bases aligning to TRBD1. This CDR3 comprises 16 residues. The V gene's germline CDR1 is DFQATT and CDR2 SNEGSKA (reference sequence). J lost 2 bases, V lost 5 bases, and 14 bases had no gene match. CDR3: CSAPGWDQGGNYGYTF. CDR3 DNA sequence: TGCAGTGCTCCAGGATGGGACCAGGGGGGGAACTATGGCTACACCTTC.

The chain joins TRBV20-1 to TRBJ1-1; D ambiguous. The CDR3 totals 13 residues. V lost 3 bases to trimming and J lost 1 base, with 9 bases between them. Per germline, CDR1 DFQATT and CDR2 SNEGSKA (reference sequence). This chain's CDR3 is CSASGVTNTEAFF. The DNA for the CDR3 is TGCAGTGCTAGCGGGGTGACGAACACTGAAGCTTTCTTT.

The rearrangement joins TRBV3-1 to TRBJ2-5, with D uncertain. The germline V gene encodes CDR1 LGHDT and CDR2 YNNKEL (reference sequence). The CDR3 runs to 14 residues. V was shortened by 0 bases and J by 12 bases, with 17 bases between the two germline ends. The chain's CDR3 is CASSQDTQLRLEYF. The CDR3 coding sequence is TGTGCCAGCAGCCAAGACACACAGTTGCGGCTGGAGTACTTC.

This clonotype came up a few times. The chain couples TRBV7-2 to TRBJ2-5, with D tentatively TRBD2 (5 bases). The CDR3 runs to 14 residues. V lost 2 bases and J lost 3, with 10 bases in between. In germline, CDR1 is SGHTA, CDR2 FQGNSA. In DNA form, the CDR3 reads TGTGCCAGCAGCTTAACCAGCGGTGAAGAGACCCAGTACTTC. This sequence encodes CASSLTSGEETQYF.

This clonotype was detected only a few times. J is TRBJ2-1 and V is TRBV12-3 or TRBV12-4, with D perhaps matching TRBD2 (6 bases). The CDR3 is made up of 12 amino acids. Trimming left V 3 bases short and J 14 bases short, with 14 bases between. DNA for the CDR3: TGTGCCAGCAGTTTCGAGGACTACGTCGAGTTCTTC. It specifies CASSFEDYVEFF.

This clonotype was counted between two and nine times. The chain is built from TRBV12-3 or TRBV12-4 and TRBJ2-1; TRBD2 agrees at 10 bases. The CDR3 totals 17 residues. The junction had 7 bases not matched to a gene; V was cut back by 5 bases and J by 0 bases. In DNA form, the CDR3 reads TGTGCCAGCAGTCAACTAGCGGGGTGGGTCTCCTACAATGAGCAGTTCTTC. Translation gives CASSQLAGWVSYNEQFF.

The rearrangement joins TRBV5-1 to TRBJ2-7, with TRBD2 matching 14 bases. CDR1 and CDR2 from the germline V gene are SGHRS and YFSETQ. V was pared by 4 bases and J by 4 bases, with 7 bases of the junction left unmatched. The CDR3 sequence is 16 residues long. The CDR3 reads CASSPRTSGRPYEQYF. DNA of the CDR3: TGCGCCAGCAGCCCAAGGACTAGCGGGAGGCCGTACGAGCAGTACTTC.

The gene calls are TRBV20-1 and TRBJ2-3; TRBD2 is a possible D gene (6 bases). V was clipped by 7 bases and J by 8 bases, with 22 bases between them. The CDR3 totals 14 residues. The germline CDR1 and CDR2 sequences are DFQATT and SNEGSKA (reference sequence). The CDR3 sequence is CSVRTIGEWGTQYF. CDR3 DNA sequence: TGCAGTGTCCGGACTATCGGGGAATGGGGTACGCAGTATTTT.

A note on this clonotype: A read error may produce the germline difference seen at one junction end. V gene TRBV29-1 combines with J gene TRBJ1-2; 9 bases line up with TRBD1. Germline CDR1 is SQVTM and CDR2 is ANQGSEA. This CDR3 region has 15 residues. CDR3 nucleotides: TGCAGCGCCCGGGACAGGGATGGCCCTAACTATAGCTACACCTTC. Translation gives CSARDRDGPNYSYTF.

The chain couples TRBV4-1 to TRBJ2-5; no firm D call. Germline lookup yields CDR1 MGHRA and CDR2 YSYEKL. The CDR3 covers 14 residues. The V gene lost 2 bases and the J gene lost 5 bases, with 12 bases spanning the gap. The CDR3 DNA reads as TGCGCCAGCAGCCAATTTGTAACCGGGGAGACCCAGTACTTC. Residues: CASSQFVTGETQYF.

The chain has TRBV20-1 and TRBJ2-5, with a tentative D call TRBD2 (6 bases). The germline V gene has CDR1 DFQATT and CDR2 SNEGSKA (reference sequence). The germline V and J ends were trimmed by 3 bases and 4 bases, with 9 bases remaining between them. The CDR3 runs 12 residues. The CDR3 nucleotides read TGCAGTGCTAGTAAGGGAGGAGAGACCCAGTACTTC. Residues: CSASKGGETQYF.

The CDR3 reads CSARDRRTGNEKLFF. The CDR3 DNA sequence: TGCAGTGCTAGAGATCGAAGGACAGGGAATGAAAAACTGTTTTTT. The chain combines TRBV20-1 with TRBJ1-4; the match to TRBD1 covers 8 bases. Germline CDR1 is DFQATT and CDR2 is SNEGSKA (reference sequence). This CDR3 is 15 amino acids long. V gave up 0 bases and J gave up 5 bases; unmatched junction bases: 5.

The CDR3 region is CSVASGANVLTF. CDR3 nucleotide sequence: TGCAGCGTGGCGAGTGGGGCCAACGTCCTGACTTTC. This sequence joins TRBV29-1 and TRBJ2-6; no reliable D call. Germline V CDR1 and CDR2: SQVTM, ANQGSEA. The CDR3 length is 12 residues. Trimming stripped 6 bases from V and 3 bases from J, with 6 bases between.

This rearrangement joins TRBV12-3 or TRBV12-4 to TRBJ2-2; 12 bases line up with TRBD2. Trimming took 5 bases from V and 7 from J; bases not matched to a gene: 11. This CDR3 has 17 amino acids. CDR3 nucleotide sequence: TGTGCCAGCAGTGGACCTGGACTAGCGGGGACGGGCGGGGAGCTGTTTTTT. Amino acid sequence: CASSGPGLAGTGGELFF.

The CDR3: CASSLESYALAGYNEQYF. The CDR3 DNA reads as TGTGCCAGCAGTTTAGAGAGTTATGCACTAGCGGGGTACAATGAGCAGTACTTC. The rearrangement uses TRBV27 and TRBJ2-5, with TRBD2 identical over 10 bases. After removal of 2 bases from V and 11 bases from J, the junction contained 20 bases not matched to a gene. CDR3 length equals 18 residues. In germline, CDR1 is MNHEY, CDR2 SMNVEV (reference sequence).

V and J are TRBV7-9 and TRBJ2-1; 11 nucleotides agree with TRBD2. Germline CDR1 is SEHNR and CDR2 is FQNEAQ (reference sequence). V was clipped by 6 bases and J by 8 bases; unmatched bases: 9. The CDR3 is 15 residues long. The CDR3 nucleotides are TGTGCCAGCAGACCTACTAGCGGGAGTAGCTATGAGCAGTTCTTC. The encoded protein is CASRPTSGSSYEQFF.

V gene TRBV29-1 combines with J gene TRBJ1-2, with D perhaps matching TRBD1 (6 bases). From germline, CDR1 is SQVTM and CDR2 ANQGSEA. The length of the CDR3 is 11 residues. Trimming removed 5 bases at V and 8 bases at J, with 12 bases between. The CDR3 nucleotides read TGCAGCGTTCGGGACACCTGGGGCTACACCTTC. Residues: CSVRDTWGYTF.